A selection of T cell receptor beta chains follows, all from one sample in a study of T cell repertoires in cytomegalovirus infection. TCRdb itself ran the reads through MiXCR, one entry per CDR3 protein. The table has around 800,000 distinct CDR3 sequences, approximately 30% seen once. For these receptors, no antigen is known. Sequencing used cultured CD8+ T cells from PBMCs, obtained from culture after CMV antigen stimulation. These receptors were obtained from a human donor in good health (CMV status not recorded). Some clones in this sample may be carry-over from other donors' samples. CDR3s include the opening cysteine and the closing phenylalanine or tryptophan. Each record gives: clone size, J gene, D gene, V gene, CDR3 protein, CDR3 DNA. D genes are given only for firm matches. Clone size is given for some rows only: seen once, a few or many times, or a class if the clone is expanded.

>few|TRBJ2-7|NA|TRBV2
CASRPGPWDLEQYF
TGTGCCAGCAGACCGGGACCCTGGGACCTCGAGCAGTACTTC
>NA|TRBJ1-1|TRBD1|TRBV12-5
CASGFRTGGVRGGTNTEAFF
TGTGCTAGTGGTTTTCGTACAGGGGGCGTCCGGGGGGGAACGAACACTGAAGCTTTCTTT
>few|TRBJ1-1|NA|TRBV29-1
CSVAPTPGFGAFF
TGCAGCGTAGCGCCCACCCCCGGCTTCGGAGCTTTCTTT
>few|TRBJ1-1|NA|TRBV12-3/TRBV12-4
CASSLGRLGRAFF
TGTGCCAGCAGTTTAGGCAGGTTGGGGAGAGCTTTCTTT
>NA|TRBJ1-1|TRBD1|TRBV9
CASSPQGDSRTTEAFF
TGTGCCAGCAGCCCCCAGGGGGACAGCCGAACCACTGAAGCTTTCTTT
>few|TRBJ1-4|TRBD1|TRBV7-2
CASSLRAGQVWEKLFF
TGTGCCAGCAGCTTAAGGGCCGGACAGGTTTGGGAAAAACTGTTTTTT
>many|TRBJ2-5|TRBD2|TRBV7-8
CASSLYSGGAPETQYF
TGTGCCAGCAGCCTCTATAGCGGGGGGGCCCCAGAGACCCAGTACTTC
>NA|TRBJ1-2|NA|TRBV7-9
CASSFTEPNYGYTF
TGTGCCAGCAGCTTTACAGAGCCCAACTATGGCTACACCTTC
>NA|TRBJ2-1|TRBD2|TRBV7-9
CASSTRSGGLSYNEQFF
TGTGCCAGCAGCACCCGTAGCGGGGGCCTCTCCTACAATGAGCAGTTCTTC
>many|TRBJ2-7|TRBD1|TRBV10-3
CAISEEGRDSLYEQYF
TGTGCCATCAGTGAAGAAGGTCGGGACAGTCTTTACGAGCAGTACTTC
>NA|TRBJ2-1|TRBD1|TRBV6-5
CASSLAWTGKSDNEQFF
TGTGCCAGCAGTTTGGCGTGGACAGGGAAGTCCGACAATGAGCAGTTCTTC
>NA|TRBJ1-5|NA|TRBV12-3/TRBV12-4
CASSFFRTETSNQPQHF
TGTGCCAGCAGTTTTTTTAGGACAGAGACTAGCAATCAGCCCCAGCATTTT
>NA|TRBJ1-1|NA|TRBV4-1
CASSQDVSPAGTEAFF
TGCGCCAGCAGCCAAGATGTTAGCCCGGCTGGCACTGAAGCTTTCTTT
>NA|TRBJ1-2|NA|TRBV14
CASSQVGVSDRNYGYTF
TGTGCCAGCAGCCAAGTGGGCGTAAGCGACAGGAACTATGGCTACACCTTC
>many|TRBJ1-6|TRBD1|TRBV7-9
CASGTGVASPLHF
TGTGCCAGTGGGACAGGGGTGGCTTCACCCCTCCACTTT
>few|TRBJ1-2|NA|TRBV24-1
CATDSGYGYTF
TGTGCCACCGATTCAGGGTACGGCTACACCTTC
>NA|TRBJ2-3|TRBD2|TRBV7-3
CASNLAGGLADTQYF
TGTGCCAGCAACTTAGCGGGGGGGCTGGCAGATACGCAGTATTTT
>NA|TRBJ2-3|NA|TRBV27
CASSFVYKGTDTQYF
TGTGCCAGCAGTTTCGTCTATAAGGGCACAGATACGCAGTATTTT
>NA|TRBJ2-2|TRBD1|TRBV4-3
CASSQGGRTGTTGELFF
TGCGCCAGCAGCCAAGGGGGTAGGACAGGGACCACCGGGGAGCTGTTTTTT
>NA|TRBJ1-1|NA|TRBV19
CASRYPLGVSKKNTEAFF
TGTGCCAGTAGATATCCTCTGGGGGTCAGCAAAAAGAACACTGAAGCTTTCTTT
>NA|TRBJ2-1|NA|TRBV12-3/TRBV12-4
CASSPPGRGSYNEQFF
TGTGCCAGCAGTCCTCCGGGACGCGGCAGTTACAATGAGCAGTTCTTC
>many|TRBJ2-1|TRBD1|TRBV7-2
CASSNRDRYNEQFF
TGTGCCAGCAGCAACCGGGACAGGTACAATGAGCAGTTCTTC
>many|TRBJ2-1|NA|TRBV27
CASSPGTHTYNEQFF
TGTGCCAGCAGCCCCGGGACACACACCTACAATGAGCAGTTCTTC
>many|TRBJ2-7|NA|TRBV7-2
CASSLGVAVWDEQYF
TGTGCCAGCAGCTTAGGAGTAGCGGTATGGGACGAGCAGTACTTC
>many|TRBJ1-4|NA|TRBV7-2
CASSLLGKLFF
TGTGCCAGCAGCTTATTGGGGAAACTGTTTTTT
>few|TRBJ1-5|NA|TRBV4-1
CASSQAIGSLGSQHF
TGCGCCAGCAGCCAAGCGATAGGATCCTTAGGAAGCCAGCATTTT
>few|TRBJ1-5|NA|TRBV27
CASSLAGPNQPQHF
TGTGCCAGCAGTTTGGCCGGTCCTAATCAGCCCCAGCATTTT
>few|TRBJ1-2|TRBD1|TRBV7-2
CASSLRVADRGDGYTF
TGTGCCAGCAGCTTAAGAGTGGCGGACAGGGGAGATGGCTACACCTTC
>NA|TRBJ2-1|TRBD2|TRBV6-1
CASSWETSGDNEQFF
TGTGCCAGCAGTTGGGAGACTAGCGGGGACAATGAGCAGTTCTTC
>NA|TRBJ2-6|NA|TRBV12-3/TRBV12-4
CASANRVAGANVLTF
TGTGCCAGCGCCAATCGGGTGGCTGGGGCCAACGTCCTGACTTTC
>few|TRBJ2-7|NA|TRBV6-2/TRBV6-3
CASSSTASSYEQYF
TGTGCCAGCAGTTCGACAGCGTCTTCCTACGAGCAGTACTTC
>NA|TRBJ1-2|NA|TRBV19
CASSGRAYGYTF
TGTGCCAGTAGCGGTCGCGCCTATGGCTACACCTTC
>few|TRBJ1-5|TRBD1|TRBV27
CASSPDRGVDQPQHF
TGTGCCAGCAGTCCCGACAGGGGCGTGGATCAGCCCCAGCATTTT
>many|TRBJ2-3|TRBD2|TRBV7-2
CASSLVLSVSGITDTQYF
TGTGCCAGCAGCTTAGTTCTTTCGGTTAGCGGGATAACAGATACGCAGTATTTT
>once|TRBJ2-1|TRBD2|TRBV5-3
CASSVEAGGYNEQFF
TGTGCCAGCAGCGTGGAAGCGGGGGGTTACAATGAGCAGTTCTTC
>NA|TRBJ2-3|TRBD1|TRBV15
CATSTTRDDRDTDTQYF
TGTGCCACCAGCACCACCCGAGACGACAGGGACACAGATACGCAGTATTTT
>NA|TRBJ2-2|TRBD1|TRBV25-1
CTSSTWDSRTNTGELFF
TGTACCAGCAGTACGTGGGACAGCCGGACGAACACCGGGGAGCTGTTTTTT
>few|TRBJ1-6|NA|TRBV6-5
CASSGTADSPLHF
TGTGCCAGCAGTGGGACGGCGGATTCACCCCTCCACTTT
>few|TRBJ2-3|NA|TRBV11-1
CASGRSSPATDTQYF
TGTGCCAGTGGGCGTTCTAGTCCCGCCACAGATACGCAGTATTTT
>NA|TRBJ1-1|NA|TRBV3-1
CASSQVDGRISDTEAFF
TGTGCCAGCAGCCAAGTGGACGGAAGAATATCGGACACTGAAGCTTTCTTT
>few|TRBJ1-2|NA|TRBV11-2
CASSLDDRVDYGYTF
TGTGCCAGCAGCTTAGATGATAGGGTGGACTATGGCTACACCTTC
>few|TRBJ2-7|TRBD1|TRBV11-1
CASSSSGTGLYEQYF
TGTGCCAGCAGCTCCTCAGGGACAGGGCTCTACGAGCAGTACTTC
>many|TRBJ1-2|NA|TRBV7-8
CASSTGTDVNYGYTF
TGTGCCAGCAGCACCGGGACCGACGTTAACTATGGCTACACCTTC
>NA|TRBJ1-1|NA|TRBV6-5
CASSYLTDSEAFF
TGTGCCAGCAGTTACTTAACGGACAGTGAAGCTTTCTTT
>NA|TRBJ1-1|NA|TRBV5-6
CASSLGSRAFF
TGTGCCAGCAGCTTGGGGAGCCGGGCTTTCTTT